This TCR beta chain was captured in a study of T cells after yellow fever vaccination. CDR3 length equals 17 residues. The germline CDR1 and CDR2 sequences are SGHKS and YYEKEE (reference sequence). The trim removed 7 bases at V and 3 bases at J, leaving 17 bases unmatched. TCRdb analysed the 5' RACE reads with MiXCR anew, one entry per CDR3 protein. The sample holds 120,000 to 150,000 distinct CDR3 sequences; roughly 8% are singletons and the top ten take less than 0.95%. This clonotype showed up many times. This specimen consisted of CD4+ T cells sorted from PBMCs, obtained 5 days after the yellow fever booster vaccination. The sequence was collected from a man aged 30-40 years who received the YFV17D yellow fever vaccine. The chain uses TRBV5-5 and TRBJ2-3; 7 nucleotides match TRBD2. The CDR3 coding sequence is TGTGCCAGCTCGCGTGGACATACTAGCGAAGTGACAGATACGCAGTATTTT. Translating it yields CASSRGHTSEVTDTQYF. The variable domain in full, completed from reference TRBV5-5 and TRBJ2-3, reads DAGVTQSPTHLIKTRGQQVTLRCSPISGHKSVSWYQQVLGQGPQFIFQYYEKEERGRGNFPDRFSARQFPNYSSELNVNALLLGDSALYLCASSRGHTSEVTDTQYFGPGTRLTVL.